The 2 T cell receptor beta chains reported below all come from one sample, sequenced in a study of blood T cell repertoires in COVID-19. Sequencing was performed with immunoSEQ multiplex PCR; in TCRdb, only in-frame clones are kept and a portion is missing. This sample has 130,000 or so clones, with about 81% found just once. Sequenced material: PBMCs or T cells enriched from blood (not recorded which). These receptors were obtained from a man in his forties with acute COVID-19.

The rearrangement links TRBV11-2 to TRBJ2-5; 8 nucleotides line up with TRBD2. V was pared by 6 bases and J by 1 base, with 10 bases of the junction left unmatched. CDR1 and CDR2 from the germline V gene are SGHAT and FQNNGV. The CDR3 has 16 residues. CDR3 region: CASSQTAGGAQETQYF. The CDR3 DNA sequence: TGTGCCAGCAGTCAAACGGCCGGGGGGGCCCAAGAGACCCAGTACTTC.

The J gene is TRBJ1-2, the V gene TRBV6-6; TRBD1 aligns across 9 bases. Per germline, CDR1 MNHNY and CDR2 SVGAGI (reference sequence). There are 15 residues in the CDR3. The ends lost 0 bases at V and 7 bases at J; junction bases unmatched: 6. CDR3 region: CASSYSGTGLRGYTF. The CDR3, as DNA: TGTGCCAGCAGTTACTCAGGGACAGGGTTGCGTGGCTACACCTTC.